This is a list of T cell receptor beta chains from one sample in a study of blood T cell repertoires in COVID-19. Produced via immunoSEQ multiplex PCR; TCRdb's table is partial and in-frame only. Among about 91,000 clones listed, approximately 90% were seen once. Sequenced material: peripheral blood. The source is a woman older than 75 with active COVID-19. CDR3s include the opening cysteine and the closing phenylalanine or tryptophan. Fields, in order: CDR3 length, J gene, D gene, V gene, clone size, CDR3 protein, CDR3 DNA. A D gene is named only where the DNA matches it firmly. Where a row states a size, it is once, few, many or the class of an expanded clone; other rows omit it.

CDR3 length: 17; J gene: TRBJ1-6; D gene: TRBD1; V gene: TRBV9; clone size: once; CDR3 protein: CASSGAQTGGNNSPLHF; CDR3 DNA: TGTGCCAGCAGCGGAGCCCAGACAGGGGGTAACAATTCACCCCTCCACTTT
CDR3 length: 15; J gene: TRBJ2-7; D gene: TRBD2; V gene: TRBV5-1; clone size: NA; CDR3 protein: CASSWSAGGAYEQYF; CDR3 DNA: TGCGCCAGCAGCTGGTCCGCGGGAGGGGCCTACGAGCAGTACTTC
CDR3 length: 13; J gene: TRBJ1-2; D gene: NA; V gene: TRBV12-3/TRBV12-4; clone size: NA; CDR3 protein: CASSKTVAYGYTF; CDR3 DNA: TGTGCCAGCAGTAAGACAGTAGCCTATGGCTACACCTTC
CDR3 length: 15; J gene: TRBJ1-3; D gene: NA; V gene: TRBV7-9; clone size: NA; CDR3 protein: CASSLDDTSGNTIYF; CDR3 DNA: TGTGCCAGCAGCTTAGACGACACTTCTGGAAACACCATATATTTT
CDR3 length: 19; J gene: TRBJ2-4; D gene: NA; V gene: TRBV19; clone size: NA; CDR3 protein: CASSILGARQTLAKNIQYF; CDR3 DNA: TGTGCCAGTAGTATTCTTGGGGCTAGGCAGACTCTAGCCAAAAACATTCAGTACTTC
CDR3 length: 16; J gene: TRBJ2-5; D gene: NA; V gene: TRBV2; clone size: NA; CDR3 protein: CASSGLWDKREETQYF; CDR3 DNA: TGTGCCAGCAGTGGGTTATGGGACAAGAGAGAGGAGACCCAGTACTTC
CDR3 length: 17; J gene: TRBJ2-4; D gene: NA; V gene: TRBV18; clone size: NA; CDR3 protein: CASSPPKGALAKNIQYF; CDR3 DNA: TGTGCCAGCTCACCACCAAAAGGGGCCCTAGCCAAAAACATTCAGTACTTC
CDR3 length: 13; J gene: TRBJ2-4; D gene: NA; V gene: TRBV20-1; clone size: once; CDR3 protein: CSASLGGGNIQYF; CDR3 DNA: TGCAGTGCTAGTTTGGGGGGTGGGAACATTCAGTACTTC
CDR3 length: 16; J gene: TRBJ1-6; D gene: TRBD1; V gene: TRBV4-2; clone size: NA; CDR3 protein: CASSQDRRQGDSPLHF; CDR3 DNA: TGTGCCAGCAGCCAAGATCGGCGTCAGGGGGATTCACCCCTCCACTTT
CDR3 length: 13; J gene: TRBJ2-7; D gene: TRBD1; V gene: TRBV6-5; clone size: NA; CDR3 protein: CASRQGAIYEQYF; CDR3 DNA: TGTGCCAGCAGACAGGGGGCGATCTACGAGCAGTACTTC
CDR3 length: 22; J gene: TRBJ2-2; D gene: TRBD1; V gene: TRBV28; clone size: NA; CDR3 protein: CASTLSTSLLRDRGPNTGELFF; CDR3 DNA: TGTGCCAGCACCCTCAGCACCTCCTTACTCCGGGACAGGGGGCCGAACACCGGGGAGCTGTTTTTT
CDR3 length: 15; J gene: TRBJ1-1; D gene: NA; V gene: TRBV20-1; clone size: NA; CDR3 protein: CSASYTGRGNTEAFF; CDR3 DNA: TGCAGTGCTAGTTACACGGGGAGGGGTAACACTGAAGCTTTCTTT
CDR3 length: 15; J gene: TRBJ2-3; D gene: NA; V gene: TRBV6-2/TRBV6-3; clone size: NA; CDR3 protein: CASSSLRLPGDTQYF; CDR3 DNA: TGTGCCAGCAGTTCACTCCGACTCCCCGGAGATACGCAGTATTTT
CDR3 length: 15; J gene: TRBJ2-7; D gene: NA; V gene: TRBV11-2; clone size: NA; CDR3 protein: CASSFPTEEGYEQYF; CDR3 DNA: TGTGCCAGCAGCTTCCCAACAGAGGAGGGATACGAGCAGTACTTC
CDR3 length: 17; J gene: TRBJ2-5; D gene: TRBD2; V gene: TRBV7-8; clone size: NA; CDR3 protein: CASSLGLGLAGQETQYF; CDR3 DNA: TGTGCCAGCAGCTTAGGTTTGGGACTAGCGGGGCAAGAGACCCAGTACTTC
CDR3 length: 16; J gene: TRBJ2-6; D gene: NA; V gene: TRBV2; clone size: NA; CDR3 protein: CASTPLRVSGANVLTF; CDR3 DNA: TGTGCCAGCACCCCCTTGCGTGTCTCTGGGGCCAACGTCCTGACTTTC
CDR3 length: 14; J gene: TRBJ2-5; D gene: NA; V gene: TRBV2; clone size: NA; CDR3 protein: CASRRGLNQETQYF; CDR3 DNA: TGTGCCAGCAGGAGGGGACTTAACCAAGAGACCCAGTACTTC
CDR3 length: 15; J gene: TRBJ2-7; D gene: NA; V gene: TRBV19; clone size: NA; CDR3 protein: CASSIGGSRGYEQYF; CDR3 DNA: TGTGCCAGTAGTATAGGAGGTTCTCGCGGGTACGAGCAGTACTTC
CDR3 length: 14; J gene: TRBJ1-2; D gene: TRBD1; V gene: TRBV18; clone size: NA; CDR3 protein: CASSLGQGDYGYTF; CDR3 DNA: TGTGCCAGCTCACTCGGACAGGGTGACTATGGCTACACCTTC
CDR3 length: 16; J gene: TRBJ2-1; D gene: TRBD2; V gene: TRBV19; clone size: NA; CDR3 protein: CASISPEGRGYNEQFF; CDR3 DNA: TGTGCCAGTATTTCGCCGGAAGGGCGGGGGTACAATGAGCAGTTCTTC
CDR3 length: 17; J gene: TRBJ2-3; D gene: NA; V gene: TRBV5-6; clone size: NA; CDR3 protein: CASSFAGPVLPTDTQYF; CDR3 DNA: TGTGCCAGCAGCTTTGCGGGACCCGTACTCCCCACAGATACGCAGTATTTT
CDR3 length: 13; J gene: TRBJ2-5; D gene: NA; V gene: TRBV5-1; clone size: NA; CDR3 protein: CASSLRGRETQYF; CDR3 DNA: TGCGCCAGCAGCTTGAGGGGTCGAGAGACCCAGTACTTC
CDR3 length: 14; J gene: TRBJ2-1; D gene: TRBD1; V gene: TRBV6-2/TRBV6-3; clone size: NA; CDR3 protein: CASSLTGGRNEQFF; CDR3 DNA: TGTGCCAGCAGTTTGACAGGGGGCCGCAATGAGCAGTTCTTC
CDR3 length: 13; J gene: TRBJ2-3; D gene: NA; V gene: TRBV12-3/TRBV12-4; clone size: NA; CDR3 protein: CASSLKGADTQYF; CDR3 DNA: TGTGCCAGCAGTTTAAAGGGGGCAGATACGCAGTATTTT
CDR3 length: 13; J gene: TRBJ2-2; D gene: NA; V gene: TRBV3-1/TRBV3-2; clone size: NA; CDR3 protein: CASRGLQGGELFF; CDR3 DNA: TGTGCCAGCAGGGGACTCCAAGGCGGGGAGCTGTTTTTT
CDR3 length: 14; J gene: TRBJ1-1; D gene: TRBD1; V gene: TRBV7-3; clone size: once; CDR3 protein: CASRDGTVGDEAFF; CDR3 DNA: TGTGCCAGCAGAGACGGGACAGTCGGGGATGAAGCTTTCTTT
CDR3 length: 16; J gene: TRBJ2-3; D gene: TRBD2; V gene: TRBV9; clone size: NA; CDR3 protein: CASSVAGTSGSDTQYF; CDR3 DNA: TGTGCCAGCAGCGTAGCTGGGACTAGCGGGAGCGATACGCAGTATTTT
CDR3 length: 14; J gene: TRBJ1-1; D gene: NA; V gene: TRBV5-6; clone size: NA; CDR3 protein: CASSLRQSNTEAFF; CDR3 DNA: TGTGCCAGCAGCTTAAGACAGTCGAACACTGAAGCTTTCTTT
CDR3 length: 13; J gene: TRBJ1-6; D gene: TRBD1; V gene: TRBV19; clone size: NA; CDR3 protein: CASENRGKTPLHF; CDR3 DNA: TGTGCCAGTGAGAACAGGGGAAAAACACCCCTCCACTTT
CDR3 length: 14; J gene: TRBJ2-7; D gene: NA; V gene: TRBV3-1/TRBV3-2; clone size: few; CDR3 protein: CASSQAGSSYEQYF; CDR3 DNA: TGTGCCAGCAGCCAAGCCGGTAGCTCCTACGAGCAGTACTTC
CDR3 length: 16; J gene: TRBJ1-5; D gene: NA; V gene: TRBV19; clone size: few; CDR3 protein: CASSSPDQGNYQPQHF; CDR3 DNA: TGTGCCAGTAGTAGTCCTGACCAGGGGAACTATCAGCCCCAGCATTTT
CDR3 length: 16; J gene: TRBJ2-7; D gene: TRBD1; V gene: TRBV5-1; clone size: NA; CDR3 protein: CASSSVTGVPSYEQYF; CDR3 DNA: TGCGCCAGCAGCTCCGTAACAGGGGTTCCCTCCTACGAGCAGTACTTC
CDR3 length: 15; J gene: TRBJ2-1; D gene: TRBD2; V gene: TRBV6-5; clone size: NA; CDR3 protein: CASIAAGGPVSEQFF; CDR3 DNA: TGTGCCAGCATCGCGGCGGGAGGGCCAGTCTCCGAGCAGTTCTTC
CDR3 length: 15; J gene: TRBJ2-4; D gene: TRBD1; V gene: TRBV25-1; clone size: NA; CDR3 protein: CASRAGTGVLNIQYF; CDR3 DNA: TGTGCCAGCCGCGCCGGGACAGGGGTGCTAAACATTCAGTACTTC
CDR3 length: 14; J gene: TRBJ1-5; D gene: NA; V gene: TRBV30; clone size: NA; CDR3 protein: CAFTAGANNQPQHF; CDR3 DNA: TGTGCCTTTACCGCAGGGGCCAACAATCAGCCCCAGCATTTT
CDR3 length: 15; J gene: TRBJ1-2; D gene: TRBD1; V gene: TRBV28; clone size: few; CDR3 protein: CASSPSRTGLYGYTF; CDR3 DNA: TGTGCCAGCAGTCCTAGCAGGACAGGGCTTTATGGCTACACCTTC
CDR3 length: 13; J gene: TRBJ2-1; D gene: NA; V gene: TRBV7-2; clone size: NA; CDR3 protein: CASSSQSGYEQFF; CDR3 DNA: TGTGCCAGCAGTTCACAATCGGGATATGAGCAGTTCTTC
CDR3 length: 15; J gene: TRBJ2-7; D gene: NA; V gene: TRBV7-2; clone size: NA; CDR3 protein: CASSPQHADFYEQYF; CDR3 DNA: TGTGCCAGCAGCCCCCAGCATGCCGACTTCTACGAGCAGTACTTC
CDR3 length: 14; J gene: TRBJ2-7; D gene: TRBD1; V gene: TRBV10-2; clone size: NA; CDR3 protein: CASSRTGDSYEQYF; CDR3 DNA: TGCGCCAGCAGCAGGACAGGCGACTCCTACGAGCAGTACTTC